This T cell receptor (beta chain) was identified in a study of monozygotic twins with inflammatory bowel disease. Nested PCRs (around 16 and 10 cycles, two total) were applied to TCRalpha and TCRbeta cDNA. TCRdb reanalyzed the 5' RACE reads and collapses them to one entry per CDR3 protein, without DNA. The table for this sample gives about 160,000 distinct CDR3 sequences. The sequence derives from a human donor with ulcerative colitis or Crohn's disease, or a healthy co-twin of an affected twin (not recorded which). Specimen: blood.

The CDR3 spells CSARDVGGHNTEAFF. The V gene is TRBV20-1, the J gene TRBJ1-1; lacking DNA, the TRBD1 call made by TCRdb goes unchecked. Per germline, CDR1 DFQATT and CDR2 SNEGSKA (reference sequence). This CDR3 region has 15 residues.